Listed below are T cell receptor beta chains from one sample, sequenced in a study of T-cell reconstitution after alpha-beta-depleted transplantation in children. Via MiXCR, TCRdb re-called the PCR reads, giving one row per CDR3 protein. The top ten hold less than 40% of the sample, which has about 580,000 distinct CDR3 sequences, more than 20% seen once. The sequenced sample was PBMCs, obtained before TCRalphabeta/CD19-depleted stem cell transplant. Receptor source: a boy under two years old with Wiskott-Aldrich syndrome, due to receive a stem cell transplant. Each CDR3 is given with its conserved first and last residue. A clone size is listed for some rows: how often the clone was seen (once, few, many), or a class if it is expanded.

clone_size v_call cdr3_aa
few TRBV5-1 CASSPMTSGKDGTTDTQYF
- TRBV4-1 CASSQRQGMGGYTF
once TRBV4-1 CASSQEWRETQYF
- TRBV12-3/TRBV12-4 CASSDGQSSYNEQFF
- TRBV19 CASSRRQAGSGANVLTF
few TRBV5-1 CASSLTVPGLAGSSYEQYF
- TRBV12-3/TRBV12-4 CASTNGDPYTQYF
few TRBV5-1 CASSFGTQVTDTQYF
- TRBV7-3 CASSPRGGSPLHF
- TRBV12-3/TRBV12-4 CASSLIRNSPLHF
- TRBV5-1 CASSTGLAGGGYEQYF
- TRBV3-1 CASSQGGYSYNEQFF
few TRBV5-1 CASSLAGLAGGGLAKNIQYF
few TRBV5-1 CASSLVTSGAQETQYF
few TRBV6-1 CASSPLGQGSYGYTF
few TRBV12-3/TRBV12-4 CASSFVGINGYTF
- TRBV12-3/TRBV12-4 CASSLGTGVSTYEQYF
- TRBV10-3 CAISGLNEQFF
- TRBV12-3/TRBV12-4 CASSLADGSPLHF
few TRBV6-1 CASSGGRGAEQYF
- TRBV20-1 CSAGLALTADTQYF
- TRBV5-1 CASSLSEYYGYTF
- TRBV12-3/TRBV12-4 CASSLQGQSKETQYF
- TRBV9 CASSSRKGAAYNEQFF
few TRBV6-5 CASSYDRTTEYSNQPQHF
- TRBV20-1 CSAGPGLQETQYF
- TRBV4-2 CASKESGTDTQYF
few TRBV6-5 CASSYSTSGGRTF